Shown below are 16 T cell receptor beta chains from a single sample sequenced in a study of blood T cell repertoires in COVID-19 (dated by TCRdb to about 2020). The library was made by the immunoSEQ multiplex PCR assay. In its TCRdb copy, this immuneACCESS table keeps in-frame sequences only and misses some clones. Where compared with another copy, unresolved V genes explain less than half of these, and the others have no known cause. The sample data list approximately 190,000 clones, and around 77% of these were observed just once. The top ten clonotypes cover 17% of the sample. The sample comprised peripheral blood. The origin of the receptors is a man in his sixties with active or convalescent COVID-19.

The gene calls are TRBV3-1 (or the pseudogene TRBV3-2) and TRBJ1-2; possible D gene TRBD1, 5 bases. The V gene's germline CDR1 is LGHDT and CDR2 YNNKEL (reference sequence). This CDR3 is 13 amino acids long. V was cut by 4 bases and J by 8 bases, with 14 bases left in between. CDR3 protein: CASSPRRGTGYTF. The DNA of the CDR3 is TGTGCCAGCAGCCCCAGAAGGGGAACAGGCTACACCTTC.

The gene calls are TRBV6-5 and TRBJ1-2; no clear D. V shed 0 bases and J shed 8 bases, with 7 bases lying between them. There are 12 residues in the CDR3. From germline, CDR1 is MNHEY and CDR2 SVGAGI. DNA of the CDR3: TGTGCCAGCAGTTACTCGACATCCGGCTACACCTTC. This sequence encodes CASSYSTSGYTF.

This chain uses TRBV19 with TRBJ1-6, with TRBD1 matching over 7 bases. CDR3 length: 13 residues. V lost 7 bases and J lost 9; bases outside the gene matches: 6. The V gene's germline CDR1 is LNHDA and CDR2 SQIVND (reference sequence). The CDR3 DNA sequence: TGTGCCAGTACCATAGACAGGGCTTCACCCCTCCACTTT. It specifies CASTIDRASPLHF. Using reference TRBV19 and TRBJ1-6 for the parts outside the CDR3, the full variable domain is DGGITQSPKYLFRKEGQNVTLSCEQNLNHDAMYWYRQDPGQGLRLIYYSQIVNDFQKGDIAEGYSVSREKKESFPLTVTSAQKNPTAFYLCASTIDRASPLHFGNGTRLTVT.

V and J are TRBV3-1 (or the pseudogene TRBV3-2) and TRBJ1-3; D gene uncertain. The germline V gene encodes CDR1 LGHDT and CDR2 YNNKEL (reference sequence). The CDR3 spans 12 residues. Trimming pared 0 bases from V and 11 bases from J, leaving 8 bases between. The CDR3 coding sequence is TGTGCCAGCAGCCAAGAGCCAGGCGCCATATATTTT. The encoded protein is CASSQEPGAIYF.

The CDR3 reads CASSLNSLQETQYF. Here the CDR3 DNA reads TGTGCCAGCAGCTTAAACAGCCTCCAAGAGACCCAGTACTTC. The chain recombines TRBV11-3 with TRBJ2-5; no reliable D call. V lost 2 bases and J 1 base, leaving 8 bases between the germline ends. The germline gives CDR1 SGHNT, CDR2 YENEEA. The CDR3 has 14 residues. Looking up the rest from reference TRBV11-3 and TRBJ2-5 gives the full variable domain: EAGVVQSPRYKIIEKKQPVAFWCNPISGHNTLYWYLQNLGQGPELLIRYENEEAVDDSQLPKDRFSAERLKGVDSTLKIQPAELGDSAVYLCASSLNSLQETQYFGPGTRLLVL.

The chain recombines TRBV9 with TRBJ1-5; weak D call: TRBD1 (6 bases). From germline, CDR1 is SGDLS and CDR2 YYNGEE. The CDR3 spans 15 residues. The V end lost 0 bases, the J end lost 1 base, and 8 bases lay between the germline ends. The CDR3 reads CASSVGDTSNQPQHF. In nucleotides, the CDR3 is TGTGCCAGCAGCGTAGGGGACACGAGCAATCAGCCCCAGCATTTT.

This clone was observed a single time. The chain uses TRBV21-1 and TRBJ2-2; the DNA was not used to check the table's D call, TRBD2. TRBV21-1 is recorded as a pseudogene. The CDR3 spans 14 residues. This CDR3 is CASSKRAGAGELFF. CDR3 DNA sequence: TGTGCCAGCAGCAAGCGGGCGGGTGCCGGGGAGCTGTTTTTT.

This rearrangement joins TRBV5-4 to TRBJ2-2; no clear D. Per germline, CDR1 SGHNT and CDR2 YYREEE (reference sequence). The germline V and J ends were trimmed by 0 bases and 3 bases, with 6 bases remaining between them. The CDR3 consists of 14 residues. The CDR3 region is CASSLGTYTGELFF. In DNA form, the CDR3 reads TGTGCCAGCAGCTTGGGTACATACACCGGGGAGCTGTTTTTT. Together with reference TRBV5-4 and TRBJ2-2, the CDR3 gives the full variable domain: ETGVTQSPTHLIKTRGQQVTLRCSSQSGHNTVSWYQQALGQGPQFIFQYYREEENGRGNFPPRFSGLQFPNYSSELNVNALELDDSALYLCASSLGTYTGELFFGEGSRLTVL.

This clone was seen only a few times. The CDR3 DNA reads as TGTGCCAGTAGTACGGTCGGCGGGACGGCTCTAGTCCAGCATTTT. Its protein is CASSTVGGTALVQHF. The chain couples TRBV19 to TRBJ1-5; tentative D call: TRBD1 (5 bases). The CDR3 spans 15 residues. In germline, CDR1 is LNHDA, CDR2 SQIVND (reference sequence). V was shortened by 4 bases and J by 12 bases, with 22 bases between the two germline ends. Using reference TRBV19 and TRBJ1-5 for the parts outside the CDR3, the full variable domain is DGGITQSPKYLFRKEGQNVTLSCEQNLNHDAMYWYRQDPGQGLRLIYYSQIVNDFQKGDIAEGYSVSREKKESFPLTVTSAQKNPTAFYLCASSTVGGTALVQHFGDGTRLSIL.

The chain links TRBV7-9 to TRBJ2-5, with 10 positions matching TRBD1. CDR1 is SEHNR, CDR2 FQNEAQ, per germline (reference sequence). V lost 5 bases to trimming and J lost 2 bases; unmatched junction nucleotides: 8. The CDR3 is 16 amino acids. This chain's CDR3 is CASSPRDRGRQETQYF. The CDR3 bases are TGTGCCAGCAGCCCCCGAGACAGGGGGCGGCAAGAGACCCAGTACTTC.

This chain links TRBV11-1 with TRBJ2-5; no clear D gene. The CDR3 covers 15 residues. Germline CDR1 and CDR2: SGHAT and FQDESV (reference sequence). V lost 1 base, J lost 2 bases, and 11 bases lay in between. The CDR3 loop is CASSLELAGQETQYF. CDR3 nucleotides: TGTGCCAGCAGCTTAGAATTAGCCGGTCAAGAGACCCAGTACTTC.

The chain combines TRBV4-3 with TRBJ1-2; TRBD1 is a possible D gene (5 bases). Germline CDR1 reads LGHNA; CDR2 reads YSLEER. The CDR3 extends over 16 amino acids. Between the trimmed V and J ends, which lost 1 base and 4 bases, there was a span of 16 bases. Here the CDR3 DNA reads TGCGCCAGCAGCCAAGCCCCCGGGGCGACTAGCTATGGCTACACCTTC. Residues: CASSQAPGATSYGYTF.

This clone was counted only a few times. The chain carries TRBV7-9 and TRBJ1-2; D call uncertain. V was shortened by 2 bases and J by 4 bases, with 8 bases between the two germline ends. The CDR3 totals 13 residues. Germline V gives CDR1 SEHNR, CDR2 FQNEAQ (reference sequence). CDR3 coding DNA: TGTGCCAGCAGCTTAATAGATAGCTATGGCTACACCTTC. Translating it yields CASSLIDSYGYTF.

The chain has TRBV7-2 and TRBJ2-7, with 11 bases aligning to TRBD2. The CDR3 is 17 residues long. Germline CDR1 is SGHTA and CDR2 is FQGNSA. Trimming took 1 base from V and 3 from J; bases not matched to a gene: 8. This CDR3 reads CASSLVARTSGHYEQYF. The CDR3 DNA sequence: TGTGCCAGCAGCTTAGTTGCCCGGACTAGCGGGCACTACGAGCAGTACTTC.

The chain joins TRBV2 to TRBJ1-6; 8 bases line up with TRBD1. There are 18 residues in the CDR3. Trimming at V came to 3 bases and at J to 6 bases, leaving 13 bases not matched to a gene. Germline-derived CDR1 and CDR2 are SNHLY and FYNNEI. The CDR3: CASSEGQAYLGVNSPLHF. CDR3 coding DNA: TGTGCCAGCAGTGAGGGACAGGCCTATCTTGGAGTTAATTCACCCCTCCACTTT.

The genes are TRBV11-3 and TRBJ2-2; TRBD1 matches at 9 bases. V lost 0 bases, J lost 4 bases, and 6 bases stayed unmatched. Germline CDR1 reads SGHNT; CDR2 reads YENEEA. CDR3 length equals 17 residues. This chain's CDR3 is CASSLDLGTGSTGELFF. Written as DNA, the CDR3 is TGTGCCAGCAGCTTAGATTTGGGGACAGGGAGCACCGGGGAGCTGTTTTTT.